This passage covers 14 T cell receptor beta chains from one sample sequenced in a study of CD8+CD57+ T cells in acquired aplastic anemia. TCR beta VDJ and CDR3 profiles were obtained from a genomic DNA template. TCRdb ran MiXCR on the reads and lists one entry per CDR3 protein. The data show 62,000 or so distinct CDR3 sequences, under 65% seen once. What was sequenced was sorted CD4+, CD8+, or CD8+CD57+ T cells (not recorded which) from PBMCs. These TCRs come from a human donor in good health, serving as a control.

The chain carries TRBV20-1 and TRBJ1-6; a possible D gene is TRBD1 (5 bases). Germline V gene lookup returns CDR1 DFQATT and CDR2 SNEGSKA (reference sequence). V gave up 6 bases and J gave up 15 bases, with 21 bases separating them. The CDR3 is 13 residues long. In nucleotides, the CDR3 is TGCAGTGCCCGGCGGGAGGGCGGGGGTATCCTCCACTTT. It encodes CSARREGGGILHF.

This clonotype was found many times. The chain recombines TRBV27 with TRBJ2-5, with D perhaps assigned TRBD1 or TRBD2 (5 bases each). The V gene's germline CDR1 is MNHEY and CDR2 SMNVEV (reference sequence). This CDR3 contains 15 residues. The ends were cut back, 5 bases at V and 3 bases at J, with 16 bases in the middle. The CDR3 protein is CASSPGPSPEETQYF. CDR3 nucleotide sequence: TGTGCCAGCAGTCCGGGACCGTCGCCGGAAGAGACCCAGTACTTC.

This clonotype showed up just a few times. The chain is built from TRBV15 and TRBJ2-7; 7 positions agree with TRBD1. The CDR3 extends over 17 amino acids. Losses at the gene ends were 0 bases for V and 2 bases for J; bases not matched to a gene: 10. Per germline, CDR1 LNHNV and CDR2 YYDKDF (reference sequence). This CDR3 reads CATSRESGGSVPYEQYF. CDR3 DNA sequence: TGTGCCACCAGCAGAGAATCAGGGGGATCGGTACCCTACGAGCAGTACTTC.

CDR3 DNA: TGCAGCGCCATAGCGGGGGTAACACAAGAGACCCAGTACTTC. It yields the protein CSAIAGVTQETQYF. The chain has TRBV29-1 and TRBJ2-5, with TRBD2 matching over 9 bases. The CDR3 has 14 amino acids. CDR1 is SQVTM and CDR2 is ANQGSEA in the germline V gene. V lost 7 bases, J lost 2 bases, and 8 bases stayed unmatched.

CDR3 protein: CSAEAPGTGLYEQYF. The CDR3 DNA sequence: TGCAGTGCTGAAGCCCCCGGGACAGGGCTCTACGAGCAGTACTTC. The chain employs TRBV20-1 and TRBJ2-7, with 9 bases fitting TRBD1. CDR1 is DFQATT and CDR2 is SNEGSKA in the germline V gene (reference sequence). The V segment lost 5 bases and the J segment 3 bases; nucleotides outside the gene matches: 11. The CDR3 runs 15 residues.

Details on this clonotype: This clone may be a read error of a much larger clone one base away. The rearrangement joins TRBV7-8 to TRBJ2-2; the D gene is possibly TRBD2 (6 bases). The CDR3 runs 14 residues. V lost 5 bases to trimming and J lost 7 bases, with 14 bases between them. Germline V gene data show CDR1 as SGHVS and CDR2 as FQNEAQ. CDR3 sequence (DNA): TGTGCCAGCAGCCTTGGGGAGGCGGGCGGGGAGCTGTTTTTT. Translating it yields CASSLGEAGGELFF.

This clonotype was seen once. A much bigger clone sits one base away, suggesting this may be a read error. The DNA of the CDR3 is TGTGCCAGCTCACCACCGGGGGACAGTTATGGCTGCACCTTC. This encodes CASSPPGDSYGCTF. This chain uses TRBV18 with TRBJ1-2; TRBD1 matches at 7 bases. The CDR3 extends over 14 amino acids. Germline assignment: CDR1 KGHSH and CDR2 LQKENI. The variable domain in full, completed from reference TRBV18 and TRBJ1-2, reads NAGVMQNPRHLVRRRGQEARLRCSPMKGHSHVYWYRQLPEEGLKFMVYLQKENIIDESGMPKERFSAEFPKEGPSILRIQQVVRGDSAAYFCASSPPGDSYGCTFGSGTRLTVV.

Details on this clonotype: At one of its ends the junction is not consistent with the germline gene, which may arise from a read error. V is TRBV20-1 and J is TRBJ1-1; D uncertain. Germline CDR1 DFQATT, CDR2 SNEGSKA (reference sequence). The CDR3 contains 12 residues. The CDR3 region is CSARRQRAEAFF. The CDR3 DNA is TGCAGTGCTAGGCGGCAGAGGGCTGAAGCCTTCTTT.

The V and J genes are TRBV9 and TRBJ1-1; possibly TRBD1 for D (6 bases). Germline V CDR1 and CDR2: SGDLS, YYNGEE. CDR3 length: 14 amino acids. V was pared by 3 bases and J by 1 base, with 10 bases between. CDR3 in amino acids: CASSAEGGNTEAFF. The CDR3 region has the DNA TGTGCCAGCAGCGCGGAGGGGGGGAACACTGAAGCTTTCTTT.

This rearrangement joins TRBV2 to TRBJ2-3, with 10 nucleotides matching TRBD2. J lost 5 bases, V lost 6 bases, and 8 bases had no gene match. The CDR3 has 15 amino acids. In germline, CDR1 is SNHLY, CDR2 FYNNEI. Here the CDR3 DNA reads TGTGCCAGCAGCACCCTAGCGGGAGTCGTAGATACGCAGTATTTT. Its protein is CASSTLAGVVDTQYF.

As for this clonotype: Relative to the germline gene, one junction end is altered; a read error may explain this. V gene TRBV7-9 combines with J gene TRBJ2-7; no firm D call. Germline V gene data show CDR1 as SEHNR and CDR2 as FQNEAQ (reference sequence). The CDR3 extends over 10 amino acids. The CDR3 region is CASGVYGQNF. The DNA for the CDR3 is TGTGCCAGCGGAGTTTACGGGCAAAACTTC.

The chain carries TRBV20-1 and TRBJ2-7; 10 nucleotides line up with TRBD2. The CDR3 runs to 14 residues. CDR1 is DFQATT and CDR2 is SNEGSKA in the germline V gene (reference sequence). The J segment lost 0 bases and the V segment lost 5 bases, leaving 4 bases of the junction unmatched. The DNA for the CDR3 is TGCAGTGCTCCAGGACTAGCGGACTCCTACGAGCAGTACTTC. Protein product: CSAPGLADSYEQYF.

The rearrangement joins TRBV20-1 to TRBJ1-2; the D is unclear. Germline V lookup: CDR1 DFQATT, CDR2 SNEGSKA (reference sequence). This CDR3 contains 13 residues. Trimming cost V 2 bases and J 4 bases, with 11 bases left between them. Here the CDR3 DNA reads TGCAGTGCTAGAAATCGGCAGATCTATGGCTACACCTTC. It specifies CSARNRQIYGYTF.

This sequence joins TRBV7-9 and TRBJ1-1; no reliable D call. Germline CDR1 is SEHNR and CDR2 is FQNEAQ (reference sequence). The germline V and J ends were trimmed by 2 bases and 1 base, with 8 bases remaining between them. The CDR3 extends over 14 amino acids. The DNA of the CDR3 is TGTGCCAGCAGCTTATTACATCAGAACACTGAAGCTTTCTTT. As protein: CASSLLHQNTEAFF.